The sample holds one count of the clone carrying this T cell receptor (beta chain). A much more abundant neighbour one base away suggests this may be a read error. This entry belongs to a study of T cells in Graves' hyperthyroidism and ophthalmopathy. From RNA transcripts, TCR beta CDR3 regions were amplified. An initial round of RT-PCR targeting the TCR CDR3 relied on the HTBI primer set. TCRdb redid the calling of the multiplex PCR reads with MiXCR, one entry per CDR3 protein. The table shows around 370,000 distinct CDR3 sequences, with around 20% occurring only once. Enrolled ophthalmopathy patients presented with a Clinical Activity Score of at least 3, a NOSPECS grade of at least 4, and disease duration under 3 months. The study excluded patients with uncontrolled infection, other autoimmune disease, pregnancy or lactation. The source of the PBMCs was over 8.5 ml of fresh peripheral blood. V gave up 5 bases and J gave up 7 bases, with 21 bases separating them. The CDR3 sequence is 15 residues long. CDR1 is SEHNR and CDR2 is FQNEAQ in the germline V gene (reference sequence).

This receptor was taken from a young man with Graves' ophthalmopathy. The chain recombines TRBV7-9 with TRBJ2-7, with a possible D match to TRBD1 (5 bases). The material sequenced was blood. CDR3 in DNA: TGTGCCAGCAGCCCACAGGCATCCCCCAGCCTTGAGCAGTACTTC. Amino acids: CASSPQASPSLEQYF.